One and the same sample provided the 3 T cell receptor beta chains below, sequenced in a study of CD8 T cells in Susac syndrome. Random hexamers were used to reverse transcribe an amount of roughly 0.5 to 1 ug RNA. TCRdb reprocessed the immunoSEQ multiplex PCR reads with MiXCR, giving one entry per CDR3 protein. The table lists around 170,000 distinct CDR3 sequences, almost 96% of them singletons, with 0.075% to 0.1% in the top ten. The sequencing input was CD4+ T cells from PBMCs. Receptors were obtained from a human donor with Susac syndrome.

CDR3 sequence reads: CAWRRTSNTEAFF. CDR3 nucleotide sequence: TGTGCCTGGAGACGGACATCGAACACTGAAGCTTTCTTT. The rearrangement joins TRBV30 to TRBJ1-1, with D perhaps matching TRBD1 (5 bases). The germline V and J ends were trimmed by 3 bases and 1 base, with 9 bases remaining between them. CDR1 and CDR2 from the germline V gene are GTSNPN and SVGIG (reference sequence). The CDR3 is made up of 13 amino acids.

V usage is TRBV4-3 and J usage is TRBJ1-2; TRBD1 matches at 7 bases. The CDR3 loop spans 17 amino acids. V shed 2 bases, J shed 4 bases, and the junction held 13 bases outside the gene matches. The germline CDR1 and CDR2 sequences are LGHNA and YSLEER. DNA of the CDR3: TGCGCCAGCAGCCAATTTCTAACAGGGGCGGGGAGCTATGGCTACACCTTC. Translation: CASSQFLTGAGSYGYTF.

V and J are TRBV7-9 and TRBJ1-2; no clear D. Germline V gene sequence: CDR1 SEHNR, CDR2 FQNEAQ (reference sequence). CDR3 length: 12 residues. Trimming removed 2 bases from V and 7 bases from J, with 8 bases in between. CDR3 loop: CASSLWGGGYTF. The CDR3 DNA sequence: TGTGCCAGCAGCTTATGGGGAGGTGGCTACACCTTC.